One TCR beta chain is described in this entry. This record belongs to a study of blood T cell repertoires in COVID-19. Methods used by the authors: Reference gene primer amplification yielded estimated nucleated cell counts. TCRdb's copy holds only in-frame clones and misses some; the assay was immunoSEQ multiplex PCR. V and J calls and clone size follow that table, whereas D and trimming were derived from the DNA. The sample lists under 450,000 clones; about nine tenths were seen once. The sample consisted of peripheral blood. This clonotype was obtained from a woman aged 45 to 65 with COVID-19, enrolled during active disease.

CDR3 coding DNA: TGTGCCATCAAAACCGGGACAGACACCGGGGAGCTGTTTTTT. Translating gives CAIKTGTDTGELFF. The chain is built from TRBV10-3 and TRBJ2-2; 7 positions match TRBD1. The germline V gene encodes CDR1 ENHRY and CDR2 SYGVKD. The CDR3 is 14 amino acids. J lost 3 bases, V lost 7 bases, and 5 bases had no gene match.